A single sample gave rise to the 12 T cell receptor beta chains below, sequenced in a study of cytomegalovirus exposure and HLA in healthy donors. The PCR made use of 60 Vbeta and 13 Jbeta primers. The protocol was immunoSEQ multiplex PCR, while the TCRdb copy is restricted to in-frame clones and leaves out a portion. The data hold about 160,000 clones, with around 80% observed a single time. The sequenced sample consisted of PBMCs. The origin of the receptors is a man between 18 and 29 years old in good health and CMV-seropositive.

The CDR3 DNA follows: TGTGCCAGCAGCTTGGGACTGGCTAAGGCCAGAAAACTGTTTTTT. Amino acids: CASSLGLAKARKLFF. The J gene is TRBJ1-4, the V gene TRBV5-6; D gene unclear. The germline V gene encodes CDR1 SGHDT and CDR2 YYEEEE. With 0 bases removed from V and 10 bases from J, the gap between germline ends came to 16 bases. The CDR3 totals 15 residues. The full variable domain, with the rest looked up from reference TRBV5-6 and TRBJ1-4, is DAGVTQSPTHLIKTRGQQVTLRCSPKSGHDTVSWYQQALGQGPQFIFQYYEEEERQRGNFPDRFSGHQFPNYSSELNVNALLLGDSALYLCASSLGLAKARKLFFGSGTQLSVL.

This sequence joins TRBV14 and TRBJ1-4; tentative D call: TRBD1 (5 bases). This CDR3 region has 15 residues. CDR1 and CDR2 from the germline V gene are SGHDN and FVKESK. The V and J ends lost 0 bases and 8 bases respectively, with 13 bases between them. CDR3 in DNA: TGTGCCAGCAGCCAAGAAACAGGTTTAGGAGAAAAACTGTTTTTT. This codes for CASSQETGLGEKLFF.

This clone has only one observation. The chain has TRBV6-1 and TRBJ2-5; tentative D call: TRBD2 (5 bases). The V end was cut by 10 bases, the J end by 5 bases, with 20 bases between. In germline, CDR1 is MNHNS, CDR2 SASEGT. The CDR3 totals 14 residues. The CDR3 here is CAIVPGLLRETQYF. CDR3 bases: TGTGCCATCGTGCCTGGACTGTTACGGGAGACCCAGTACTTC.

This CDR3 is CASSPWDRGQETQYF. CDR3 DNA: TGTGCCAGCAGCCCTTGGGACAGGGGGCAAGAGACCCAGTACTTC. V is TRBV9 and J is TRBJ2-5, with TRBD1 matching 11 bases. Germline CDR1 SGDLS, CDR2 YYNGEE. The CDR3 runs to 15 residues. With 4 bases clipped from V and 2 bases from J, the junction kept 4 bases outside the gene matches.

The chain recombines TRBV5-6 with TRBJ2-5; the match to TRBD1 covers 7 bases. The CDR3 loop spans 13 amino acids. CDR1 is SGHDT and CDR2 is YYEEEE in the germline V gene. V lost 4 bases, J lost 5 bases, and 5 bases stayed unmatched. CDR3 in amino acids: CASSVRGLETQYF. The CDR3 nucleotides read TGTGCCAGCAGCGTGAGGGGGCTGGAGACCCAGTACTTC.

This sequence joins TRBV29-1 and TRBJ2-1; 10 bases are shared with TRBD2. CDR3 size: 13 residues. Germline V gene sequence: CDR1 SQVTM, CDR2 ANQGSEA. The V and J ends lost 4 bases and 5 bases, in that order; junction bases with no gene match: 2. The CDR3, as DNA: TGCAGCGTTGGGACTAGCGGTAACAATGAGCAGTTCTTC. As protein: CSVGTSGNNEQFF.

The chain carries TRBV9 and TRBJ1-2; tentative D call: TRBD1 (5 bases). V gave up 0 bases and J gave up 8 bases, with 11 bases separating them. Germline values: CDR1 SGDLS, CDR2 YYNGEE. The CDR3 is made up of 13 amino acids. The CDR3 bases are TGTGCCAGCAGCGTAGCCGGAGGGGTGGGCTACACCTTC. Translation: CASSVAGGVGYTF.

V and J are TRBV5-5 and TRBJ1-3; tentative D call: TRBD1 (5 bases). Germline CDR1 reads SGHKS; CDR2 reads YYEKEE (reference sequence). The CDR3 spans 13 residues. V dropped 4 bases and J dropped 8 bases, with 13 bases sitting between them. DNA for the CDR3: TGTGCCAGCAGCCCGGGGGGGAAGGACACCATATATTTT. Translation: CASSPGGKDTIYF.

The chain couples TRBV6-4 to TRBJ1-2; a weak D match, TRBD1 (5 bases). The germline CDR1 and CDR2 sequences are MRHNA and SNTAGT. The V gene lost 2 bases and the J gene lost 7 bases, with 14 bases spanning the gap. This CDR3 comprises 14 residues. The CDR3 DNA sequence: TGTGCCAGCAGTGACGGGACTCAATGGGGTGGCTACACCTTC. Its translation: CASSDGTQWGGYTF.

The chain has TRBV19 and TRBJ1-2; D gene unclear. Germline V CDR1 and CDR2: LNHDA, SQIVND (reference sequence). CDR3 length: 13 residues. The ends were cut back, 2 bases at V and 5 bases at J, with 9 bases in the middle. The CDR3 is CASSITDLYGYTF. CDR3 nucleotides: TGTGCCAGTAGTATAACCGATCTATATGGCTACACCTTC.

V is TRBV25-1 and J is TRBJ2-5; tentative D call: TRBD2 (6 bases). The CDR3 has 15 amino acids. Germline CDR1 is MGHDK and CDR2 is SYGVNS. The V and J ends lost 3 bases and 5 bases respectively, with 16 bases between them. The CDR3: CASSDITREMETQYF. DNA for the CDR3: TGTGCCAGCAGTGACATAACACGGGAGATGGAGACCCAGTACTTC.

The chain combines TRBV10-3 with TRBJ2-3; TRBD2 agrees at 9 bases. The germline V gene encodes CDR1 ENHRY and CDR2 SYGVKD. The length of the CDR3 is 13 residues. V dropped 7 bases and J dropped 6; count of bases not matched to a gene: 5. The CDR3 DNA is TGTGCCATCACGGCGGGGGGGAAGGATACGCAGTATTTT. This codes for CAITAGGKDTQYF.